Shown below are 21 T cell receptor beta chains from a single sample sequenced in a study of response to subunit inactivated influenza vaccine. TCRdb re-derived calls from the RT-PCR reads in MiXCR, one entry per CDR3 protein. The data contain roughly 160,000 distinct CDR3 sequences, around 10% of them singletons. The sample in question was CD8+ T cells sorted from PBMCs, obtained about 24 months after vaccination. These receptors all stem from a man between 50 and 75 years old who received an inactivated influenza vaccine.

The chain recombines TRBV4-3 with TRBJ2-1; 9 bases agree with TRBD2. The CDR3 is 18 residues long. With 1 base clipped from V and 4 bases from J, the junction kept 11 bases outside the gene matches. The germline V gene encodes CDR1 LGHNA and CDR2 YSLEER. Written as DNA, the CDR3 is TGCGCCAGCAGCCAAGCGCTAGCGGGAAGGTACTTGTACAATGAGCAGTTCTTC. It is translated as CASSQALAGRYLYNEQFF.

There are many counts of this clonotype. The gene calls are TRBV29-1 and TRBJ1-2; the D is unclear. The CDR3 runs 13 residues. Trimming took 1 base from V and 8 from J, leaving 14 bases between them. The germline gives CDR1 SQVTM, CDR2 ANQGSEA. CDR3 DNA: TGCAGCGTTGAAGCAACGTCGCAACTCGGCTACACCTTC. Protein sequence: CSVEATSQLGYTF.

This clonotype has a handful of counts. The CDR3 loop is CASSFGIAGSLVAYEQYF. The CDR3 region has the DNA TGTGCCAGCAGCTTTGGTATAGCGGGATCACTAGTGGCCTACGAGCAGTACTTC. This rearrangement joins TRBV11-2 to TRBJ2-7; 8 bases agree with TRBD2. Trimming removed 3 bases from V and 2 bases from J; junction bases left unmatched: 15. CDR3 size: 18 residues. Germline V CDR1 and CDR2: SGHAT, FQNNGV.

V and J are TRBV6-6 and TRBJ1-1; no clear D gene. V was cut by 7 bases and J by 7 bases, with 16 bases left in between. The CDR3 contains 13 residues. Germline CDR1 and CDR2: MNHNY and SVGAGI (reference sequence). The CDR3 protein is CASNPHGGGEAFF. In nucleotides, the CDR3 is TGTGCCAGCAACCCACATGGTGGAGGTGAAGCTTTCTTT.

This clonotype was counted a few times. As DNA, the CDR3 is TGCAGCGCCTTTACAGGCCCGGGTGAAGCTTTCTTT. Its translation is CSAFTGPGEAFF. J is TRBJ1-1 and V is TRBV29-1; D may be TRBD1 (5 bases). V was clipped by 7 bases and J by 7 bases, with 16 bases between them. From germline, CDR1 is SQVTM and CDR2 ANQGSEA. CDR3 size: 12 residues.

This clonotype has a handful of counts. This chain uses TRBV12-3 or TRBV12-4 with TRBJ2-7; no firm D call. The length of the CDR3 is 15 residues. V was cut by 4 bases and J by 4 bases, with 17 bases left in between. The DNA for the CDR3 is TGTGCCAGCAGTTACGCCCGTGGCGGTAATTACGAGCAGTACTTC. Protein sequence: CASSYARGGNYEQYF.

The chain links TRBV4-3 to TRBJ2-7; no firm D call. This CDR3 contains 14 residues. V lost 4 bases and J lost 2, with 12 bases in between. The V gene's germline CDR1 is LGHNA and CDR2 YSLEER. Here the CDR3 reads CASSPNIGTYEQYF. CDR3 nucleotides: TGCGCCAGCAGCCCAAACATAGGTACCTACGAGCAGTACTTC.

This clonotype was counted a few times. This chain joins TRBV9 and TRBJ2-5, with 9 nucleotides matching TRBD1. This CDR3 is built from 16 residues. Per the germline V gene, CDR1 is SGDLS and CDR2 is YYNGEE. V was pared by 0 bases and J by 5 bases, with 8 bases of the junction left unmatched. The CDR3 DNA sequence: TGTGCCAGCAGCGTAGCGACCGGGACAGGGCGGGAGACCCAGTACTTC. Its protein product is CASSVATGTGRETQYF.

The chain is built from TRBV2 and TRBJ2-1, with D maybe TRBD2 (6 bases). Trimming took 5 bases from V and 4 from J, leaving 12 bases between them. CDR1 is SNHLY, CDR2 FYNNEI, per germline. The CDR3 loop spans 14 amino acids. The CDR3 sequence: CASSPDYGYNEQFF. The CDR3, as DNA: TGTGCCAGCAGTCCGGACTACGGATACAATGAGCAGTTCTTC. The entire variable domain, with the rest obtained from reference TRBV2 and TRBJ2-1, is as follows: EPEVTQTPSHQVTQMGQEVILRCVPISNHLYFYWYRQILGQKVEFLVSFYNNEISEKSEIFDDQFSVERPDGSNFTLKIRSTKLEDSAMYFCASSPDYGYNEQFFGPGTRLTVL.

The rearrangement uses TRBV6-5 and TRBJ1-2; D is perhaps TRBD1 (5 bases). This CDR3 spans 15 amino acids. The ends were cut back, 0 bases at V and 4 bases at J, with 12 bases in the middle. Germline assignment: CDR1 MNHEY and CDR2 SVGAGI. CDR3 amino acids: CASSYSARAFYGYTF. The CDR3 coding sequence is TGTGCCAGCAGTTACTCTGCCAGGGCTTTCTATGGCTACACCTTC.

The CDR3, as DNA: TGCGCCAGCAGCCAAGAAGTCGGACACATCTACGAGCAGTACTTC. Protein sequence: CASSQEVGHIYEQYF. J is TRBJ2-7 and V is TRBV4-1, with D perhaps matching TRBD1 (5 bases). With 0 bases removed from V and 3 bases from J, the gap between germline ends came to 12 bases. CDR1 is MGHRA and CDR2 is YSYEKL in the germline V gene. This CDR3 spans 15 amino acids.

The CDR3 spells CASSQDISESLTGLGSPLHF. The CDR3 DNA sequence: TGCGCCAGCAGCCAAGATATCTCAGAGTCCCTGACGGGGTTGGGTTCACCCCTCCACTTT. This chain links TRBV4-3 with TRBJ1-6; no clear D. Germline values: CDR1 LGHNA, CDR2 YSLEER. Trimming cost V 0 bases and J 9 bases, with 27 bases left between them. This CDR3 comprises 20 residues.

In its sample, this clonotype was seen many times. The chain uses TRBV7-2 and TRBJ2-7; D might be TRBD1 (6 bases). CDR3 length: 14 amino acids. Trimming removed 3 bases at V and 2 bases at J, with 11 bases between. Germline V gene data show CDR1 as SGHTA and CDR2 as FQGNSA. DNA for the CDR3: TGTGCCAGCAGCTTCGGGACAACAACCTACGAGCAGTACTTC. Translation: CASSFGTTTYEQYF. Drawing the rest from reference TRBV7-2 and TRBJ2-7, the complete variable domain is GAGVSQSPSNKVTEKGKDVELRCDPISGHTALYWYRQSLGQGLEFLIYFQGNSAPDKSGLPSDRFSAERTGGSVSTLTIQRTQQEDSAVYLCASSFGTTTYEQYFGPGTRLTVT.

This clonotype was detected only a few times. The chain combines TRBV14 with TRBJ2-1, with D possibly TRBD2 on 5 matching bases. The length of the CDR3 is 16 residues. Trimming stripped 0 bases from V and 4 bases from J, with 13 bases between. CDR1 is SGHDN and CDR2 is FVKESK in the germline V gene. CDR3 in DNA: TGTGCCAGCAGCCAAGACTGGCTAGCTGTATACAATGAGCAGTTCTTC. It codes for CASSQDWLAVYNEQFF.

This clonotype showed up just a few times. V gene TRBV5-1 combines with J gene TRBJ2-3; 14 nucleotides agree with TRBD2. The junction had 6 bases not matched to a gene; V was cut back by 3 bases and J by 6 bases. From germline, CDR1 is SGHRS and CDR2 YFSETQ. The CDR3 sequence is 16 residues long. CDR3 nucleotides: TGCGCCAGCAGCTCTGGGACTAGCGGGAGTGCGGATACGCAGTATTTT. As protein: CASSSGTSGSADTQYF.

This clonotype was picked up many times. The chain employs TRBV11-1 and TRBJ2-7; tentatively, D is TRBD1 (5 bases). The CDR3 totals 12 residues. Trimming took 5 bases from V and 12 from J, leaving 17 bases between them. Germline values: CDR1 SGHAT, CDR2 FQDESV (reference sequence). The DNA of the CDR3 is TGTGCCAGCAGCCAGACGGCCAGGGTACGGTACTTC. This gives the protein CASSQTARVRYF.

The chain is built from TRBV24-1 and TRBJ2-4, with a tentative D call TRBD1 (6 bases). Trimming cost V 4 bases and J 7 bases, with 13 bases left between them. This CDR3 contains 14 residues. Germline CDR1 reads KGHDR; CDR2 reads SFDVKD. The CDR3 nucleotides read TGTGCCACCAGTGAAAGGACAGCCGAGAACATTCAGTACTTC. Its translation: CATSERTAENIQYF.

The chain joins TRBV2 to TRBJ2-7; a weak D match, TRBD1 (6 bases). CDR1 is SNHLY and CDR2 is FYNNEI in the germline V gene. This CDR3 region has 14 residues. Trimming cost V 4 bases and J 7 bases, with 17 bases left between them. CDR3: CASSAREGVGEQYF. Written as DNA, the CDR3 is TGTGCCAGCAGTGCGAGAGAGGGGGTCGGGGAGCAGTACTTC.

This clonotype was counted only a few times. The V gene is TRBV3-1, the J gene TRBJ1-4; 8 bases are a match to TRBD1. The CDR3 is 19 amino acids. V shed 5 bases, J shed 4 bases, and the junction held 18 bases outside the gene matches. Germline lookup yields CDR1 LGHDT and CDR2 YNNKEL (reference sequence). The CDR3 region is CASSRHGQGHVRGNEKLFF. CDR3 coding DNA: TGTGCCAGCAGCAGACATGGACAGGGCCATGTTAGGGGTAATGAAAAACTGTTTTTT.

This clonotype was found a few times. V usage is TRBV4-1 and J usage is TRBJ2-7; 12 bases are a match to TRBD2. Germline CDR1 reads MGHRA; CDR2 reads YSYEKL. The V segment lost 2 bases and the J segment 1 base; nucleotides outside the gene matches: 0. The CDR3 is 15 amino acids. The CDR3 coding sequence is TGCGCCAGCAGCCAACTAGCGGGGGGGTCCTACGAGCAGTACTTC. Amino acids: CASSQLAGGSYEQYF.

The V and J genes are TRBV29-1 and TRBJ2-7, with D possibly TRBD1 on 6 matching bases. The CDR3 extends over 13 amino acids. The germline V gene has CDR1 SQVTM and CDR2 ANQGSEA. V lost 4 bases and J 4 bases, leaving 14 bases between the germline ends. This chain's CDR3 is CSVVHGRGYEQYF. The CDR3 DNA is TGCAGCGTTGTTCACGGCAGGGGATACGAGCAGTACTTC.